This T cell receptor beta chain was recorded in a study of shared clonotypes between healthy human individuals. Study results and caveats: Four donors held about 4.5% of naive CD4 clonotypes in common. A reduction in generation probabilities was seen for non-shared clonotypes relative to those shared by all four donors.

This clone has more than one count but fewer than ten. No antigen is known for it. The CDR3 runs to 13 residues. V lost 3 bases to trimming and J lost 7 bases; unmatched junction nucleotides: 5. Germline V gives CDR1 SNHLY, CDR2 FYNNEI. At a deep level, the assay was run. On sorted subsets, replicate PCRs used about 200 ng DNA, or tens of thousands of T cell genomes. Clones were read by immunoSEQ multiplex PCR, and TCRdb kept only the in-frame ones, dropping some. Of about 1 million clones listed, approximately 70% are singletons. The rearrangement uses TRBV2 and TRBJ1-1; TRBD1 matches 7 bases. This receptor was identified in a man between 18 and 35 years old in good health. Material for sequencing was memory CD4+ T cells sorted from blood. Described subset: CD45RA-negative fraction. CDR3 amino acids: CASSERRDSEAFF. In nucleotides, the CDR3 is TGTGCCAGCAGTGAGAGACGGGACAGTGAAGCTTTCTTT.